Listed here is a single TCR beta chain. Antigen unknown. The CDR3 totals 15 residues. Trimming left V 0 bases short and J 5 bases short, with 14 bases between. Germline CDR1 reads SGHNT; CDR2 reads YYREEE (reference sequence). The PCR ran on 60 Vbeta and 13 Jbeta primers. Authors' methods: In a later analysis, of about 80 million unique beta chains, some 10 million appeared in at least two donors. Method: immunoSEQ multiplex PCR; TCRdb's copy keeps in-frame clones and lacks some. V, J and clone size reflect that table, while D and trimming were determined from the DNA. Of around 160,000 clones in the sample, around 78% were seen once. The sample originates from a study of cytomegalovirus exposure and HLA in healthy donors. Study-level points and caveats: A classifier reportedly called cytomegalovirus status with high sensitivity and specificity. Later on, an analysis showed TCR association rates differing by HLA locus, with DRB1 the most and HLA-C the fewest.

Whereas donors were nominally healthy upon sampling, unrecorded immune exposures were probable. Sequences were obtained from PBMCs. This chain links TRBV5-4 with TRBJ1-1; no clear D gene. The origin of this receptor is a woman aged 35 to 49 in good health and CMV-seronegative. CDR3 DNA sequence: TGTGCCAGCAGCTTGGCCGGGAGTGCGGGAACTGAAGCTTTCTTT. It specifies CASSLAGSAGTEAFF.